Here is one T cell receptor beta chain with its context. The antigen remains undetermined. The entry originates in a study of cytomegalovirus exposure and HLA in healthy donors. Study-wide context: A subsequent analysis stated that the roughly 130 validation repertoires were run on the same platform as the roughly 670 first-cohort repertoires. Study-wide results and limits: Cytomegalovirus-associated TCR beta chains were listed, numbering approximately 150. Reportedly, cytomegalovirus status was diagnosed with high sensitivity and specificity. While the bulk of TCR sequences proved rare, some public TCRs turned up in many donors.

Germline V lookup: CDR1 GTSNPN, CDR2 SVGIG (reference sequence). The CDR3 is 14 amino acids. V gave up 3 bases and J gave up 7 bases; unmatched junction bases: 7. The protocol was immunoSEQ multiplex PCR, while the TCRdb copy is restricted to in-frame clones and leaves out a portion. The data show under 300,000 clones, around 85% seen once. The receptor comes from a woman under 30 in good health and CMV-seronegative. The specimen was PBMCs. The chain couples TRBV30 to TRBJ1-4; TRBD1 aligns across 8 bases. The CDR3 reads CAWRTRGLGEKLFF. The CDR3 coding sequence is TGTGCCTGGAGGACCAGGGGGCTGGGTGAAAAACTGTTTTTT.